These T cell receptor beta chains were read from a single sample in a study of shared clonotypes between healthy human individuals. Data came from immunoSEQ multiplex PCR; TCRdb stores just in-frame clones and leaves some out. This table holds around 1.5 million clones, around 98% found once. Material: naive CD4+ T cells sorted from blood. Source of these receptors: a man younger than 40 in good health. Each CDR3 is given with its conserved first and last residue. D genes are given only for firm matches. Size is stated for part of the rows, as once, few or many counts, or as a class when the clone is expanded.

>-|TRBD2|TRBJ2-7|TRBV7-2
TGTGCCAGCAGCCTACGGACTAGCGGGAGCTTGCAGTACTTC
CASSLRTSGSLQYF
>-|TRBD1|TRBJ1-4|TRBV5-5
TGTGCCAGCAGCTTGGAGGGACAGTCGAATGAAAAACTGTTTTTT
CASSLEGQSNEKLFF
>-|TRBD2|TRBJ2-2|TRBV18
TGTGCCAGCTCAAGACCGGGACTAAACACCGGGGAGCTGTTTTTT
CASSRPGLNTGELFF
>-|-|TRBJ2-7|TRBV28
TGTGCCAGTTCGGGAGTCGGATGGGAGCAGTACTTC
CASSGVGWEQYF
>-|-|TRBJ2-1|TRBV10-2
TGCGCCACCGTTCCGGGTTCCAATGAGCAGTTCTTC
CATVPGSNEQFF
>-|-|TRBJ2-3|TRBV9
TGTGCCAGCAGCGTGGACCCACTGAGTGGAGATACGCAGTATTTT
CASSVDPLSGDTQYF
>-|-|TRBJ1-5|TRBV7-2
TGTGCCAGCAGCTTTGGGGCATATAATCAGCCCCAGCATTTT
CASSFGAYNQPQHF
>-|-|TRBJ2-5|TRBV15
TGTGCCACCAGCACCGCTAGCAATACACGCCAAGAGACCCAGTACTTC
CATSTASNTRQETQYF
>-|TRBD2|TRBJ2-1|TRBV11-2
TGTGCCAGCAGCTTTATACGAGGACTAGTTGGGAACAATGAGCAGTTCTTC
CASSFIRGLVGNNEQFF
>-|-|TRBJ2-7|TRBV10-1
TGCGCCAGCAGTGAGTCTGGGGGCCAGCCCCGTGGAGGGAACTACGAGCAGTACTTC
CASSESGGQPRGGNYEQYF
>-|-|TRBJ2-1|TRBV9
TGTGCCAGCAGCGTAGGGCCAGGTGGACTCGGGGCGAACAATGAGCAGTTCTTC
CASSVGPGGLGANNEQFF
>once|TRBD1|TRBJ2-3|TRBV7-9
TGTGCCAGCAGTCGGGACAGGGAGTTTTTCGATACGCAGTATTTT
CASSRDREFFDTQYF
>-|-|TRBJ1-5|TRBV7-9
TGTGCCAGCAGCTTATCAGGTCGGACTGACCAGCCCCAGCATTTT
CASSLSGRTDQPQHF
>-|-|TRBJ2-1|TRBV4-2
TGTGCCAGCAGCCAAGTAGCCAGCTCCTACAATGAGCAGTTCTTC
CASSQVASSYNEQFF
>-|-|TRBJ2-1|TRBV28
TGTGCCAGCAGTTTAGTCCGGAATGAGCAGTTCTTC
CASSLVRNEQFF
>-|TRBD2|TRBJ2-3|TRBV7-9
TGTGCCAGCAGCCTCCTTCCAGCGGGAAGCACAGATACGCAGTATTTT
CASSLLPAGSTDTQYF
>-|-|TRBJ2-1|TRBV5-1
TGCGCCAGCAGCTTGATTCAGGCAGGGCGTCACAATGAGCAGTTCTTC
CASSLIQAGRHNEQFF
>-|TRBD1|TRBJ2-7|TRBV6-5
TGTGCCAGCAGTTCGTCGGGACAGAAATCCTACGAGCAGTACTTC
CASSSSGQKSYEQYF
>-|TRBD1|TRBJ1-1|TRBV7-9
TGTGCCAGCAGCCACCGAGGACAGGTGAACACTGAAGCTTTCTTT
CASSHRGQVNTEAFF
>-|TRBD2|TRBJ2-7|TRBV18
TGTGCCAGCTCATCAGGGGGACTAGCGGGAGAGGGGAGCTCCTACGAGCAGTACTTC
CASSSGGLAGEGSSYEQYF
>-|TRBD2|TRBJ2-7|TRBV9
TGTGCCAGCAGCGTAGACGGCGGGAGCTACGAGCAGTACTTC
CASSVDGGSYEQYF
>-|TRBD1|TRBJ1-2|TRBV30
TGTGCCTGGGACCCCCGGGACAGGGGGCTTCTGGCTAACTATGGCTACACCTTC
CAWDPRDRGLLANYGYTF
>-|-|TRBJ2-2|TRBV28
TGTGCCAGCAGTTTAGCTTACCCTGGGACCGGGGAGCTGTTTTTT
CASSLAYPGTGELFF
>-|TRBD1|TRBJ1-4|TRBV27
TGTGCCAGCAGTAAATCCCCCGGGACAGGGGCGTCGGAGCGTGAAAAACTGTTTTTT
CASSKSPGTGASEREKLFF
>-|-|TRBJ2-2|TRBV11-2
TGTGCCAGCAGCCACCTTAGAACCGGGGCTAACCCGACCGGGGAGCTGTTTTTT
CASSHLRTGANPTGELFF
>-|-|TRBJ2-3|TRBV28
TGTGCCAGCAGTTTATCGGGCCGAGGAGGAGATACGCAGTATTTT
CASSLSGRGGDTQYF
>-|-|TRBJ2-7|TRBV6-5
TGTGCCAGCAGCCAGGGGAGCTCCTACGAGCAGTACTTC
CASSQGSSYEQYF
>-|TRBD2|TRBJ2-1|TRBV28
TGTGCCAGCAGTTCGAGCGGATGGACTAGCGGGTTCAATGAGCAGTTCTTC
CASSSSGWTSGFNEQFF
>-|TRBD2|TRBJ2-1|TRBV7-9
TGTGCCAGCAGCTTAGGTCGTCTAGCGGGAGGTGAACGCAATGAGCAGTTCTTC
CASSLGRLAGGERNEQFF
>-|-|TRBJ2-7|TRBV4-1
TGCGCCAGCAGCCAACCTACGGGACAAAATCGTTACGAGCAGTACTTC
CASSQPTGQNRYEQYF
>-|-|TRBJ2-4|TRBV5-5
TGTGCCAGCAGTGGGGAGATCGGAGCCAAAAACATTCAGTACTTC
CASSGEIGAKNIQYF
>-|-|TRBJ2-2|TRBV7-9
TGTGCCAGCAGCTACCAGAACACCGGGGAGCTGTTTTTT
CASSYQNTGELFF
>-|TRBD2|TRBJ2-1|TRBV9
TGTGCCAGCAGCGTAACTAGCGGGAGTTACAATGAGCAGTTCTTC
CASSVTSGSYNEQFF